The next 21 T cell receptor beta chains were all read from a single sample in a study of T cells in Graves' hyperthyroidism and ophthalmopathy. The source material, RNA transcripts, was used to amplify TCR beta CDR3 regions. Primed by the HTBI set, a first-round RT-PCR was run on the TCR CDR3. TCRdb re-called the multiplex PCR reads with MiXCR, one entry per CDR3 protein. The table includes a few hundred thousand distinct CDR3 sequences, 14% detected once. Sequencing was carried out using blood. These receptors originate from a woman aged 40 to 50 with Graves' hyperthyroidism.

The rearrangement uses TRBV6-5 and TRBJ2-2; D unclear. The CDR3 runs to 15 residues. Germline CDR1 MNHEY, CDR2 SVGAGI. Trimming cost V 1 base and J 7 bases, with 13 bases left between them. The CDR3 is CASSYLGSGIGELFF. DNA of the CDR3: TGTGCCAGCAGTTACTTGGGAAGTGGGATCGGGGAGCTGTTTTTT.

There are a few counts of this clonotype. The chain employs TRBV4-1 and TRBJ2-1, with 7 positions matching TRBD2. CDR1 and CDR2 (germline): MGHRA, YSYEKL. This CDR3 is 16 amino acids long. Losses at the gene ends were 2 bases for V and 8 bases for J; bases not matched to a gene: 12. The CDR3 coding sequence is TGCGCCAGCAGCCAAATGCCTAGCGGAGCCTCCGATGAGCAGTTCTTC. The encoded protein is CASSQMPSGASDEQFF.

This clonotype was detected only a few times. J is TRBJ2-1 and V is TRBV29-1, with 9 bases that match TRBD1. The germline V gene has CDR1 SQVTM and CDR2 ANQGSEA. Trimming took 7 bases from V and 0 from J; bases not matched to a gene: 4. CDR3 length equals 14 residues. In DNA, the CDR3 is TGCAGCGGCGGGACAGGGATCTCCTACAATGAGCAGTTCTTC. Amino acid sequence: CSGGTGISYNEQFF.

This clonotype has at least ten counts. V is TRBV2 and J is TRBJ1-2, with 11 bases matching TRBD1. V shed 5 bases, J shed 6 bases, and the junction held 8 bases outside the gene matches. The CDR3 has 15 residues. Germline V CDR1 and CDR2: SNHLY, FYNNEI. CDR3: CASSTTGTGGDGYTF. CDR3 DNA sequence: TGTGCCAGCAGTACGACCGGGACAGGGGGTGATGGCTACACCTTC.

The chain employs TRBV27 and TRBJ1-5, with 8 bases lining up with TRBD1. Germline V gene data show CDR1 as MNHEY and CDR2 as SMNVEV (reference sequence). J gave up 7 bases and V 3 bases, and 11 bases lay outside the gene matches. This CDR3 region has 16 residues. This CDR3 is CASSLTRRQGFQPQHF. The CDR3 region has the DNA TGTGCCAGCAGTTTGACTCGCAGACAGGGGTTCCAGCCCCAGCATTTT.

This clonotype showed up just a few times. The CDR3 here is CASSIPWRVTEAFF. The DNA of the CDR3 is TGTGCCAGTAGTATCCCATGGAGGGTCACTGAAGCTTTCTTT. The J gene is TRBJ1-1, the V gene TRBV7-3; D unresolved. The CDR3 has 14 residues. Per germline, CDR1 SGHTA and CDR2 FQGTGA. V gave up 9 bases and J gave up 4 bases, with 18 bases separating them. The entire variable domain, with the rest obtained from reference TRBV7-3 and TRBJ1-1, is as follows: GAGVSQTPSNKVTEKGKYVELRCDPISGHTALYWYRQSLGQGPEFLIYFQGTGAADDSGLPNDRFFAVRPEGSVSTLKIQRTERGDSAVYLCASSIPWRVTEAFFGQGTRLTVV.

This clonotype was seen repeatedly, ten times or more. The CDR3 DNA reads as TGCAGTGCTCAGAGCTCTAGCGGGGAGCGGGAGACCCAGTACTTC. Amino acid sequence: CSAQSSSGERETQYF. The rearrangement joins TRBV20-1 to TRBJ2-5; 9 bases agree with TRBD2. Germline values: CDR1 DFQATT, CDR2 SNEGSKA (reference sequence). The CDR3 loop spans 15 amino acids. The V segment lost 5 bases and the J segment 5 bases; nucleotides outside the gene matches: 12.

Ten or more counts support this clonotype. The chain is built from TRBV28 and TRBJ2-7, with 14 bases that match TRBD2. The CDR3 length is 15 residues. CDR1 and CDR2 from the germline V gene are MDHEN and SYDVKM. V was clipped by 1 base and J by 7 bases; unmatched bases: 3. The CDR3 is CASSLLTSGRVEQYF. The CDR3 nucleotides are TGTGCCAGCAGTTTATTGACTAGCGGGAGGGTTGAGCAGTACTTC.

To note about this clonotype: This may stem from a read error, because a much larger clone lies one nucleotide away. The J gene is TRBJ1-4, the V gene TRBV2, with D uncertain. The V end was cut by 6 bases, the J end by 10 bases, with 21 bases between. This CDR3 spans 15 amino acids. The germline CDR1 and CDR2 sequences are SNHLY and FYNNEI. The CDR3 DNA sequence: TGTGCCAGCAGGGATGAGGGATTCTCCCGTGGAAAACTGTTTTTT. Encoded protein: CASRDEGFSRGKLFF.

This clonotype was seen ten or more times. The V and J genes are TRBV12-3 or TRBV12-4 and TRBJ2-3, with D possibly matching TRBD2 (6 bases). The CDR3 contains 16 residues. V was shortened by 6 bases and J by 0 bases, with 16 bases between the two germline ends. CDR3 in DNA: TGTGCCAGCAGCCCCACTCTTGGGACTAGCACAGATACGCAGTATTTT. Protein: CASSPTLGTSTDTQYF.

The genes are TRBV4-1 and TRBJ2-5, with D perhaps matching TRBD2 (5 bases). V was pared by 0 bases and J by 3 bases, with 8 bases between. The CDR3 loop spans 14 amino acids. From germline, CDR1 is MGHRA and CDR2 YSYEKL. The chain's CDR3 is CASSQEPSKETQYF. For the CDR3, the DNA is TGCGCCAGCAGCCAAGAACCTAGCAAAGAGACCCAGTACTTC.

V usage is TRBV28 and J usage is TRBJ2-6; 8 bases align to TRBD1. V was pared by 2 bases and J by 4 bases, with 10 bases of the junction left unmatched. This CDR3 contains 18 residues. From germline, CDR1 is MDHEN and CDR2 SYDVKM. In nucleotides, the CDR3 is TGTGCCAGCAGTTTAGGACAGGGTAGTTTGTGGGGGGCCAACGTCCTGACTTTC. Translating it yields CASSLGQGSLWGANVLTF.

This clonotype has only a few counts. V usage is TRBV27 and J usage is TRBJ2-4, with D unresolved. Germline assignment: CDR1 MNHEY and CDR2 SMNVEV (reference sequence). The V gene lost 6 bases and the J gene lost 0 bases, with 12 bases spanning the gap. This CDR3 contains 15 residues. The CDR3 DNA reads TGTGCCAGCAGGCAGATGACGGGAGCCAAAAACATTCAGTACTTC. This sequence encodes CASRQMTGAKNIQYF.

CDR3 residues: CASSPTGTGWGTEAFF. CDR3 coding DNA: TGCGCCAGCAGCCCAACCGGGACAGGGTGGGGCACTGAAGCTTTCTTT. The rearrangement joins TRBV5-1 to TRBJ1-1; 9 nucleotides line up with TRBD1. CDR1 and CDR2 (germline): SGHRS, YFSETQ. The V and J ends lost 4 bases and 4 bases, in that order; junction bases with no gene match: 11. CDR3 length: 16 residues.

This clonotype was detected ten times or more. CDR3 region: CSAKTPGQHNEKLFF. CDR3 bases: TGCAGTGCTAAAACACCGGGACAGCATAATGAAAAACTGTTTTTT. V gene TRBV20-1 combines with J gene TRBJ1-4; the match to TRBD1 covers 7 bases. Germline V gives CDR1 DFQATT, CDR2 SNEGSKA (reference sequence). J lost 4 bases, V lost 4 bases, and 9 bases had no gene match. There are 15 residues in the CDR3.

This clonotype was seen at least ten times. The DNA for the CDR3 is TGCAGTGCTAGAGCGACAGGGAACACTGAAGCTTTCTTT. This translates into CSARATGNTEAFF. The gene calls are TRBV20-1 and TRBJ1-1; D may be TRBD1 (6 bases). The germline CDR1 and CDR2 sequences are DFQATT and SNEGSKA (reference sequence). There are 13 residues in the CDR3. V was shortened by 1 base and J by 1 base, with 7 bases between the two germline ends.

This clonotype was seen at least ten times. The chain recombines TRBV5-5 with TRBJ2-3, with D possibly being TRBD2 (7 bases). CDR3 size: 17 residues. Germline V CDR1 and CDR2: SGHKS, YYEKEE (reference sequence). Deletions cut 0 bases from V and 0 bases from J, with 14 bases between. The CDR3 reads CASSLAVRGASTDTQYF. The DNA of the CDR3 is TGTGCCAGCAGCTTGGCCGTTCGGGGGGCTAGCACAGATACGCAGTATTTT.

This clonotype appeared many times. The chain is built from TRBV12-3 or TRBV12-4 and TRBJ2-1; D gene unclear. CDR3 length: 16 amino acids. Trimming removed 1 base at V and 2 bases at J, with 12 bases between. The CDR3 DNA reads TGTGCCAGCAGTTTAGGAGCCTCATTTACCTACAATGAGCAGTTCTTC. This sequence encodes CASSLGASFTYNEQFF.

This clonotype showed up many times. The chain is built from TRBV30 and TRBJ2-7, with 9 bases lining up with TRBD2. The CDR3 length is 14 residues. The V segment lost 6 bases and the J segment 2 bases; nucleotides outside the gene matches: 8. The germline V gene has CDR1 GTSNPN and CDR2 SVGIG (reference sequence). The CDR3 protein is CACQGLATPYEQYF. CDR3 DNA: TGTGCCTGTCAAGGACTAGCGACCCCCTACGAGCAGTACTTC.

This clonotype was recorded many times. The chain couples TRBV6-1 to TRBJ2-7; D might be TRBD2 (5 bases). Trimming stripped 4 bases from V and 6 bases from J, with 16 bases between. CDR3 length: 14 residues. The V gene's germline CDR1 is MNHNS and CDR2 SASEGT. This CDR3 reads CASSGMGDRCEQYF. The DNA of the CDR3 is TGTGCCAGCAGTGGGATGGGAGATAGATGCGAGCAGTACTTC.

J is TRBJ2-1 and V is TRBV5-1; 9 nucleotides agree with TRBD2. Germline trimming cut 3 bases from V and 6 bases from J; bases unmatched to any gene: 7. CDR1 SGHRS and CDR2 YFSETQ come from the germline V gene. CDR3 length: 15 residues. The CDR3 nucleotides read TGCGCCAGCAGCTGGGCAGGTAGCGGGAGCAATGAGCAGTTCTTC. Protein product: CASSWAGSGSNEQFF. Full variable domain (remainder filled in from reference TRBV5-1 and TRBJ2-1): KAGVTQTPRYLIKTRGQQVTLSCSPISGHRSVSWYQQTPGQGLQFLFEYFSETQRNKGNFPGRFSGRQFSNSRSEMNVSTLELGDSALYLCASSWAGSGSNEQFFGPGTRLTVL.